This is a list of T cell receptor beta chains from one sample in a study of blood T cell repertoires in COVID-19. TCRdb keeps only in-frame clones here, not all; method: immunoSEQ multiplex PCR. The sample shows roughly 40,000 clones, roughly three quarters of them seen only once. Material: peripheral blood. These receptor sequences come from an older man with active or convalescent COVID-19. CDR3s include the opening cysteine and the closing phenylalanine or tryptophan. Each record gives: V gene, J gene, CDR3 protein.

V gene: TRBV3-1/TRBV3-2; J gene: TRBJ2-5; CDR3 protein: CASSPGTGLRETQYF
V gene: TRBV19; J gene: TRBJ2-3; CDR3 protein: CASSSGGADTQYF
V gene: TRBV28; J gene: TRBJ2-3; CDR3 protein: CASSLIWVRSGADTQYF
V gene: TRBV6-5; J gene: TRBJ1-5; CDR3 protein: CASSLDRAQPQHF
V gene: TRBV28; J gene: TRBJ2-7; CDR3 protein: CASSLFVAAGGYEQYF
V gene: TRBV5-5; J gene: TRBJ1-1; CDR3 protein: CASSPWTGFEVAFF
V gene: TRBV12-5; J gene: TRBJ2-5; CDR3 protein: CASGLGRGTSGGETQYF
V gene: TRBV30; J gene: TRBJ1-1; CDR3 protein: CAWNLRTGSFF
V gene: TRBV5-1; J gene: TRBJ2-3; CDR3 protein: CASSQGLAGETDTQYF
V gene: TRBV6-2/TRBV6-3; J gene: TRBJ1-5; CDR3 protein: CASSLSETNQPQHF
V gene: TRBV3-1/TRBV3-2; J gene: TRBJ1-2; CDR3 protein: CASSQGLGDRGGYTF